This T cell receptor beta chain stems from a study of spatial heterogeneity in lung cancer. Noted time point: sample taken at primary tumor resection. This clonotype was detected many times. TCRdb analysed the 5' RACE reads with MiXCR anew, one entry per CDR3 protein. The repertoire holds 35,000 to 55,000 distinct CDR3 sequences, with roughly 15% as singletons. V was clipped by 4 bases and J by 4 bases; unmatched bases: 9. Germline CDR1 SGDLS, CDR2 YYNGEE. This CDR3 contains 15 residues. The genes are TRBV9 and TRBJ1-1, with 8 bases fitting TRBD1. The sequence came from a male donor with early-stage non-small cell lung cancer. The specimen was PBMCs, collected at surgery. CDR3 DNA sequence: TGTGCCAGCAGCTTTTTAGGACAGGGTGGCACTGAAGCTTTCTTT. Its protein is CASSFLGQGGTEAFF.